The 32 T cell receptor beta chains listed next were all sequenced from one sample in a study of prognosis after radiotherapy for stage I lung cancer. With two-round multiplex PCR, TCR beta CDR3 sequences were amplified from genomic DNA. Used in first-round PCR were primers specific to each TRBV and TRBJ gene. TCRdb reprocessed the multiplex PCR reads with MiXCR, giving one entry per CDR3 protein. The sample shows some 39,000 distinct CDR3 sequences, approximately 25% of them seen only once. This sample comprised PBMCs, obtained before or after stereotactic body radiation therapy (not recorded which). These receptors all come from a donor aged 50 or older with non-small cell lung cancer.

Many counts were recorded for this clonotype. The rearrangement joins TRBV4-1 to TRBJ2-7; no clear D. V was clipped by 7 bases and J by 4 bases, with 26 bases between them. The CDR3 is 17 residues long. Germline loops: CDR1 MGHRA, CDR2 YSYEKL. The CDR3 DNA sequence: TGCGCCAGCATTGCAAAGGGCCGACACCGAAGAACGTACGAGCAGTACTTC. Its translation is CASIAKGRHRRTYEQYF.

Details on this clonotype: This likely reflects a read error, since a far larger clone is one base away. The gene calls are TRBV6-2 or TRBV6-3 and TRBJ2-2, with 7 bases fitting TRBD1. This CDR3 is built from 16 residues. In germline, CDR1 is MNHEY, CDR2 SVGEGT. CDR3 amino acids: CASSYTGARNTVELFF. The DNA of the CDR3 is TGTGCCAGCAGTTACACAGGGGCTAGGAACACCGTGGAGCTGTTTTTT.

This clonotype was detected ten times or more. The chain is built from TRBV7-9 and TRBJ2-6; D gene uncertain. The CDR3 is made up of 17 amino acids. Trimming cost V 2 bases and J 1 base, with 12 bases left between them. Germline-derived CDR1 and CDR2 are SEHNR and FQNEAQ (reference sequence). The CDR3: CASSLSGFTSGANVLTF. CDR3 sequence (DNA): TGTGCCAGCAGCTTATCCGGGTTCACTTCTGGGGCCAACGTCCTGACTTTC.

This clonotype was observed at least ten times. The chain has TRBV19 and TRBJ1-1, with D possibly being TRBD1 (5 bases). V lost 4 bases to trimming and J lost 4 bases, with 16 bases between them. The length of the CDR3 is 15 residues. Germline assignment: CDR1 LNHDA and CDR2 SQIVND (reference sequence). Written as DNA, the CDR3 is TGTGCCAGTAGTAAGTCCAGGACATGGGGCACTGAAGCTTTCTTT. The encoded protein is CASSKSRTWGTEAFF.

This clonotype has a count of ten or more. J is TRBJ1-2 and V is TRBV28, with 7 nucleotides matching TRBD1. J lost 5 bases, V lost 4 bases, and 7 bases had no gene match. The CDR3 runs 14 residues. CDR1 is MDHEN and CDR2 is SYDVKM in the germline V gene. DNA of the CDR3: TGTGCCAGCAGTTCCGGCGGGACAGATTATGGCTACACCTTC. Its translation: CASSSGGTDYGYTF.

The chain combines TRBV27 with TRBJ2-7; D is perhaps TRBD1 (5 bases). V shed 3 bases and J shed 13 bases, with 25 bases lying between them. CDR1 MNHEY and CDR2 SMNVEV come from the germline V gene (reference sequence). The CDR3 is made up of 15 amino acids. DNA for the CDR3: TGTGCCAGCAGTTTTAACGCCGCAGTGGGGTTGGGGCATTACTTC. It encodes CASSFNAAVGLGHYF.

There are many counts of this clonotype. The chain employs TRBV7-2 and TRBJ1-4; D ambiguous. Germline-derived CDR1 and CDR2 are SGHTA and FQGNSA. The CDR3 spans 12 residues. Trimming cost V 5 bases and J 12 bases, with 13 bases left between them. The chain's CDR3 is CASSLFDRELFF. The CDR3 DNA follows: TGTGCCAGCAGCCTCTTCGACCGAGAACTGTTTTTT.

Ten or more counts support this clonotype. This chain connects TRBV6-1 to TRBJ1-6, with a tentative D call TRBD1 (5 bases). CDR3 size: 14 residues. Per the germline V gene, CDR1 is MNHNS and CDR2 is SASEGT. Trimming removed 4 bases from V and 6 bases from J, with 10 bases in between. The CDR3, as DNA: TGTGCCAGCAGTGGACAGTATCGTAATTCACCCCTCCACTTT. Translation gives CASSGQYRNSPLHF.

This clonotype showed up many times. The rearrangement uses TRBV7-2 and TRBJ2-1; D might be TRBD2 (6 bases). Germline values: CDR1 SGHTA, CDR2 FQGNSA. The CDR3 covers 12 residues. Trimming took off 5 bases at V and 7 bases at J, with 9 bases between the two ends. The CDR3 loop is CASSPAGNEQFF. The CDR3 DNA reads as TGTGCCAGCAGCCCTGCGGGGAATGAGCAGTTCTTC.

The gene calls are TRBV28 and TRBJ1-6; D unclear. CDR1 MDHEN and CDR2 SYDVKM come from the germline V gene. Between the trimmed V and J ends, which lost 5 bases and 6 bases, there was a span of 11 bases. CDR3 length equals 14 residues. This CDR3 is CASSLQFANSPLHF. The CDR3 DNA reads TGTGCCAGCAGTCTCCAGTTTGCTAATTCACCCCTCCACTTT.

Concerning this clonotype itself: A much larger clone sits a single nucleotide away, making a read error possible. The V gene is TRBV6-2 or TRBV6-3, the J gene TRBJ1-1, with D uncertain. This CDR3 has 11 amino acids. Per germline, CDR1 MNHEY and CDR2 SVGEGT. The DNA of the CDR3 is TGTGCCACCCGGGGAACGATTGAAGATTTCTTT. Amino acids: CATRGTIEDFF.

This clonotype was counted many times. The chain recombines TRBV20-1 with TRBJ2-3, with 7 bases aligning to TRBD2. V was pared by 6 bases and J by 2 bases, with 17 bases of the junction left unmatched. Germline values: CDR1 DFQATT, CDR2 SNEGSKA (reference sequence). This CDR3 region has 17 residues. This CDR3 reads CSARPGGSSAHTDTQYF. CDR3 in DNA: TGCAGTGCCAGGCCTGGCGGGAGTAGCGCCCACACAGATACGCAGTATTTT.

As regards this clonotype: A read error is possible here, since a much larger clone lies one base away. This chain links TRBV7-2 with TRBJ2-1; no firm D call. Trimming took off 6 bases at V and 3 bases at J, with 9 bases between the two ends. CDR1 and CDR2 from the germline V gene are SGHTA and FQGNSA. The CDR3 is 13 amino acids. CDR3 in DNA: TGTGCCAGCAGGCATGGGGTCTACAATGAGCAGTTCTTC. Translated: CASRHGVYNEQFF.

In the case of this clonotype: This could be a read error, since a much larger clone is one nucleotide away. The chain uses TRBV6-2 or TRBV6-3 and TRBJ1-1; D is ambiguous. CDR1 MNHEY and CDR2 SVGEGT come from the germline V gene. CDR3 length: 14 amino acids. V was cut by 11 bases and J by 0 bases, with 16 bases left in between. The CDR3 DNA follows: TGTGCCGGCACCCAGGACGAGTTGAACACTGAAGCTTTCTTT. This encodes CAGTQDELNTEAFF.

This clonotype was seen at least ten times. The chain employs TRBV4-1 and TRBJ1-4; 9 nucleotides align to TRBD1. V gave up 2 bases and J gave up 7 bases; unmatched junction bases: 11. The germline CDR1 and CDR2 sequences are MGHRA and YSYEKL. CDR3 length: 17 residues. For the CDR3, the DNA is TGCGCCAGCAGCCAACCCCCCGGAGACAGGGGGTTTGAAAAACTGTTTTTT. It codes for CASSQPPGDRGFEKLFF.

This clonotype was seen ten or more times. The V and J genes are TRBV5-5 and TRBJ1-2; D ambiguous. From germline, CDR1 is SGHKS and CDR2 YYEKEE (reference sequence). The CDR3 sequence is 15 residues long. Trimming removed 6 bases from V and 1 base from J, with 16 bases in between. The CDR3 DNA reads TGTGCCAGCACCTTAGGACCTATAGTTAACTATGGCTACACCTTC. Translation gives CASTLGPIVNYGYTF.

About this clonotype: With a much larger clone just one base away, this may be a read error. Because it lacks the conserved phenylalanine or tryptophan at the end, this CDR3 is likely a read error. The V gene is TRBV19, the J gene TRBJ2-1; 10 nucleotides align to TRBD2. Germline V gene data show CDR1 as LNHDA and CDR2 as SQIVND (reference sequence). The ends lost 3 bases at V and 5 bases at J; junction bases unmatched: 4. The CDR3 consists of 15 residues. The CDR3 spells CASSMYSGGNNEQFL. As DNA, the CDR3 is TGTGCCAGTAGTATGTATAGCGGGGGGAACAATGAGCAGTTCCTC.

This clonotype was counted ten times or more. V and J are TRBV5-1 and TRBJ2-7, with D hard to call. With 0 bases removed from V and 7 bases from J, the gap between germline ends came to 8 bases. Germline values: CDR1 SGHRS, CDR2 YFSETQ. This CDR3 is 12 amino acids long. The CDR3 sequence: CASSLDVVEQYF. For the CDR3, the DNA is TGCGCCAGCAGCTTGGATGTGGTTGAGCAGTACTTC.

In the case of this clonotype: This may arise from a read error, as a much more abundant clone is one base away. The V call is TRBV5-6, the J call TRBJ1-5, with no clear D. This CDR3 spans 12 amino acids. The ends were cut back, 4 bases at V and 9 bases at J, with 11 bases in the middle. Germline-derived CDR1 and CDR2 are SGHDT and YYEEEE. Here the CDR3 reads CASSRLGRPQHF. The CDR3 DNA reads TGTGCCAGCAGCCGGCTGGGTCGGCCCCAGCATTTT.

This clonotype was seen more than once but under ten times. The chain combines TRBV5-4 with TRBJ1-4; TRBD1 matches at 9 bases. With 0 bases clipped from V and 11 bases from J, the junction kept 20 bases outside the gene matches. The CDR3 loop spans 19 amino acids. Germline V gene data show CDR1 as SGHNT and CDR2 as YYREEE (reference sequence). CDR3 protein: CASSLAADRGHGTMRKLFF. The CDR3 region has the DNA TGTGCCAGCAGCTTGGCGGCGGACAGGGGTCACGGGACCATGCGGAAACTGTTTTTT.

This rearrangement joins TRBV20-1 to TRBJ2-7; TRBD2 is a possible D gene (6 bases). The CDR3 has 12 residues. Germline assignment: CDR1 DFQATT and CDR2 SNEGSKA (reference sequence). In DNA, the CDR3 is TGCGGTACTAGCATCGGGTCTCGGGAGCAGTACTTC. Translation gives CGTSIGSREQYF.

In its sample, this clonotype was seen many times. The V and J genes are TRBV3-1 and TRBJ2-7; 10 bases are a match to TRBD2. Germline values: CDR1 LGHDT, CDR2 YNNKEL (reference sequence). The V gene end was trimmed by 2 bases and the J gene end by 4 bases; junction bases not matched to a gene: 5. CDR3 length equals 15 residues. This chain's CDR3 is CASSQTSGRGYEQYF. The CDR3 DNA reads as TGTGCCAGCAGCCAAACCAGCGGGAGGGGGTACGAGCAGTACTTC.

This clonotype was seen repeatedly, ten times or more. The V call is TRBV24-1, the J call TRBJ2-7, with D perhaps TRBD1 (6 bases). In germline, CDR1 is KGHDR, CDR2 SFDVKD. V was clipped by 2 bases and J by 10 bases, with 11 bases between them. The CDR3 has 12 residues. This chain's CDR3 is CATSDYSGAQYF. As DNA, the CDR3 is TGTGCCACCAGTGATTATTCAGGGGCCCAGTACTTC.

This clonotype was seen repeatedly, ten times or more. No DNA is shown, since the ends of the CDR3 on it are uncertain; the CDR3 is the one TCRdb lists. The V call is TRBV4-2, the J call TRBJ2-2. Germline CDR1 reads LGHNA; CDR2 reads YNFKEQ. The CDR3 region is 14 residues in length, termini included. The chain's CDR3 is CASSQDFGAGELFF.

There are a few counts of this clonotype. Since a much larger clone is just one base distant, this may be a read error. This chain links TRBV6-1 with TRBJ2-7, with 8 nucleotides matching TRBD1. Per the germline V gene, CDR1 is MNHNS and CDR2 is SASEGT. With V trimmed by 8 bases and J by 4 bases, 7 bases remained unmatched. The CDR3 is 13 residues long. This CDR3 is CASVADRDYEQYF. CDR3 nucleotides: TGTGCCAGCGTCGCGGACAGGGATTACGAGCAGTACTTC.

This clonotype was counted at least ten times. The CDR3 is CASRQPRAGTQYF. The CDR3 nucleotides read TGTGCCAGCAGACAACCTAGGGCAGGCACCCAGTACTTC. This sequence joins TRBV28 and TRBJ2-5, with D unclear. Germline V gene sequence: CDR1 MDHEN, CDR2 SYDVKM. Trimming stripped 6 bases from V and 8 bases from J, with 16 bases between. This CDR3 has 13 residues.

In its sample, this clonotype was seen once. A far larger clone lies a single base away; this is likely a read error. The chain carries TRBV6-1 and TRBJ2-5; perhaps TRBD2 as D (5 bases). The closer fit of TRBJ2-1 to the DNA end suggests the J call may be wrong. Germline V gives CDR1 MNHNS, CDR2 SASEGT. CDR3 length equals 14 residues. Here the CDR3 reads CASSDVRSGSEQFF. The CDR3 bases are TGTGCCAGCAGTGATGTCCGTTCGGGGAGTGAGCAGTTCTTC.

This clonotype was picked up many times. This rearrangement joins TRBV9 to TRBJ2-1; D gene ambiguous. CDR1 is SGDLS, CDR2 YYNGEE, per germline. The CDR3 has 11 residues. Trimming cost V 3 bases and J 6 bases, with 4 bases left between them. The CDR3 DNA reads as TGTGCCAGCAGCGCCTTCAATGAGCAGTTCTTC. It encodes CASSAFNEQFF.

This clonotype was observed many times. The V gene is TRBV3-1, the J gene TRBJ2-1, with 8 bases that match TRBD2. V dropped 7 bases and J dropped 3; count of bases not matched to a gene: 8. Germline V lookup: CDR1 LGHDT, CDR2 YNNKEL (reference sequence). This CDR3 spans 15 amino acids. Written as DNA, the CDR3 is TGTGCCAGCAACCGGGAGGGGGGGGGCTACAATGAGCAGTTCTTC. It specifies CASNREGGGYNEQFF.

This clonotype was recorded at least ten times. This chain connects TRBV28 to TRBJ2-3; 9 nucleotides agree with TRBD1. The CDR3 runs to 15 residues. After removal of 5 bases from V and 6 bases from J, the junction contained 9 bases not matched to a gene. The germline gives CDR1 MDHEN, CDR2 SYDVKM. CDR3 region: CASSPYRGTGDTQYF. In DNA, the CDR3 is TGTGCCAGCAGTCCCTATAGAGGGACAGGGGATACGCAGTATTTT.

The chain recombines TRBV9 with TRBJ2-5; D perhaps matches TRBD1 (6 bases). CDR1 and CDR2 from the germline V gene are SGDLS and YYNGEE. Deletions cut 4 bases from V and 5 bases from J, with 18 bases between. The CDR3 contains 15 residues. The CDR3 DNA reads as TGTGCCAGCAGCTCAGGGACACCAAGAGGGGAGACCCAGTACTTC. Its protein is CASSSGTPRGETQYF.

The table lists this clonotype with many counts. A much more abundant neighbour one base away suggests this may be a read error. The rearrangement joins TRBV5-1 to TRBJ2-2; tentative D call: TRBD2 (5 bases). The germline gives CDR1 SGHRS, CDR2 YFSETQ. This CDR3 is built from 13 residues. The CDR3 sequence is CASSLTNTGEPFF. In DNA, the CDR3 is TGCGCCAGCAGCTTAACGAACACCGGGGAGCCGTTTTTT.